This T cell receptor beta chain comes out of a study of human T cells and chemical hapten exposure. Study background: 0.01% DPC was applied to the upper back in patch tests, which were read at 6 days.

This clonotype has just a few counts. Stated time point: patch test 3, about 24 weeks after DPC sensitization. Treatment here: therapeutic diphenylcyclopropenone sensitization with weekly scalp DPC. Before extraction, the whole blood was not fractionated, and total RNA was taken from it. In TCRdb, the RACE reads were re-called with MiXCR into one record per CDR3 protein. The sample holds approximately 86,000 distinct CDR3 sequences, roughly a tenth seen once. Sequencing was performed on whole blood, taken in connection with sensitization to the hapten diphenylcyclopropenone (DPC). The receptor was isolated from a woman aged 25 to 45 with alopecia areata. Some clones in this sample may be carry-over from other donors' samples.

The CDR3 region has the DNA TGTGCCAGCAGTCCCGACAGGGGAGTTTCCACCGGGGAGCTGTTTTTT. Amino acids: CASSPDRGVSTGELFF. V gene TRBV28 combines with J gene TRBJ2-2; 8 nucleotides agree with TRBD1. The ends lost 5 bases at V and 4 bases at J; junction bases unmatched: 9. This CDR3 contains 16 residues. The germline CDR1 and CDR2 sequences are MDHEN and SYDVKM.